The clone carrying this T cell receptor (beta chain) was seen only a few times. This sample stems from a study of graft-versus-host responses after intestinal transplantation. Study context: Tacrolimus and steroids were given for around 3 years to all recipients after anti-thymocyte globulin induction.

Responders that carried the CFSE label, approximately 200,000 of them, were plated with approximately 200,000 irradiated, violet-dye-labeled stimulator cells. CFSE-low proliferating responders, CD3+CD4+ and CD3+CD8+, were sorted post-reaction. Study-level results: Among recipient marrow samples, GvH clones were found; some appeared first in ileum or blood.

Per the germline V gene, CDR1 is LNHDA and CDR2 is SQIVND (reference sequence). This CDR3 region has 17 residues. J gave up 2 bases and V 6 bases, and 10 bases lay outside the gene matches. TCRdb's table, derived via immunoSEQ multiplex PCR, lists solely in-frame clones and lacks some. This sample has about 11,000 clones, with approximately 33% found just once. This rearrangement joins TRBV19 to TRBJ1-2, with 12 bases lining up with TRBD1. The source of this sequence is a human patient who was an organ donor for intestinal transplantation. This specimen consisted of alloreactive CD4+ T cells from a mixed lymphocyte reaction culture, obtained before transplantation. As to subset: CFSE-low proliferating T cells sorted from roughly 6-day pre-transplant mixed lymphocyte reaction (GvH or HvG direction). CDR3 loop: CASRLSRDRGQNYGYTF. The CDR3 nucleotides read TGTGCCAGTAGACTAAGCCGGGACAGGGGGCAGAACTATGGCTACACCTTC.